This T cell receptor beta chain appears in the sequencing data of a study of T cell changes during pregnancy in multiple sclerosis. The germline gives CDR1 MNHNY, CDR2 SVGAGI (reference sequence). This CDR3 region has 13 residues. The ends lost 5 bases at V and 5 bases at J; junction bases unmatched: 3. The assay was immunoSEQ multiplex PCR, and TCRdb's table has in-frame clones only and misses some. This table holds 25,000 to 35,000 clones, 70% to 90% found once. This clonotype originated in a female donor with multiple sclerosis, enrolled in a pregnancy study. The chain has TRBV6-6 and TRBJ1-1, with 9 bases that match TRBD1. The specimen was CD8+ T cells from peripheral blood mononuclear cells, collected in the second trimester of pregnancy. CDR3 DNA sequence: TGTGCCAGCAGTACAGGGGGCTCTACTGAAGCTTTCTTT. Translating gives CASSTGGSTEAFF.